Here is one TCR beta chain with its context. The target antigen is unknown. Trimming stripped 3 bases from V and 2 bases from J, with 6 bases between. The germline V gene encodes CDR1 SQVTM and CDR2 ANQGSEA. The CDR3 extends over 12 amino acids. This record comes from a study of T cell responses to AZD1222 COVID-19 vaccine. General study points: No day 14 peak samples; only post-peak repertoires were characterized. Most donors were white British and more were female, and clonal diversity was possibly underestimated. Recipients of AZD1222 seropositive at baseline numbered only 6 or 7.

The repertoire was sequenced with immunoSEQ multiplex PCR; TCRdb's copy has only in-frame clones and lacks some. The sample includes around 72,000 clones, about four fifths seen only once; the top ten take around 5%. The chain combines TRBV29-1 with TRBJ2-3; no reliable D call. This specimen consisted of peripheral blood, obtained on day 0 of AZD1222 vaccination. The TCR was taken from an adult in good health. CDR3 loop: CSVDADTDTQYF. As DNA, the CDR3 is TGCAGCGTTGACGCAGACACAGATACGCAGTATTTT.